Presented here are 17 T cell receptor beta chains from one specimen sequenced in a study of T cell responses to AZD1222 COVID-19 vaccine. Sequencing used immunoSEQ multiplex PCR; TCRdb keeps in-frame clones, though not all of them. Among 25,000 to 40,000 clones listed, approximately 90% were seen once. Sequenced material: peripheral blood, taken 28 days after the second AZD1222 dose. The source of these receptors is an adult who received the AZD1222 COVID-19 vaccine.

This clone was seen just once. This CDR3 reads CASSRSGATNEKLFF. The CDR3 DNA reads TGTGCCAGTAGTCGCAGTGGGGCGACTAATGAAAAACTGTTTTTT. V gene TRBV19 combines with J gene TRBJ1-4, with TRBD1 as a possible D gene (5 bases). V gave up 5 bases and J gave up 2 bases, with 12 bases separating them. CDR3 size: 15 residues. CDR1 and CDR2 (germline): LNHDA, SQIVND (reference sequence).

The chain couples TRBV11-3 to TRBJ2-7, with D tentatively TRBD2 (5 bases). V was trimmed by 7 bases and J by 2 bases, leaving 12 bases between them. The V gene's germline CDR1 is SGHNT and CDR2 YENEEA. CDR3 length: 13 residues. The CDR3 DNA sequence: TGTGCCAGCACCTTGCGGGTCCCCTACGAGCAGTACTTC. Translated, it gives CASTLRVPYEQYF.

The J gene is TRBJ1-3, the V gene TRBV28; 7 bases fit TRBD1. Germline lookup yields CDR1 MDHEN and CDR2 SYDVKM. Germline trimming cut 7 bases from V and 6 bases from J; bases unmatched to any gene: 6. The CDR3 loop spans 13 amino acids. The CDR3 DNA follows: TGTGCCAGCAAAGGACAGGACGTAAACACCATATATTTT. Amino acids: CASKGQDVNTIYF. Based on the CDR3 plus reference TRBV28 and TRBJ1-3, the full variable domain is DVKVTQSSRYLVKRTGEKVFLECVQDMDHENMFWYRQDPGLGLRLIYFSYDVKMKEKGDIPEGYSVSREKKERFSLILESASTNQTSMYLCASKGQDVNTIYFGEGSWLTVV.

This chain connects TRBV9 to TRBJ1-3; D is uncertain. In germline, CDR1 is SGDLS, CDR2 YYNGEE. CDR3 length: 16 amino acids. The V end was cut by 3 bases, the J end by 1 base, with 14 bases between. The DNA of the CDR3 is TGTGCCAGCAGCGAGGCGGTTGTGGCGTCTGGAAACACCATATATTTT. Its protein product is CASSEAVVASGNTIYF.

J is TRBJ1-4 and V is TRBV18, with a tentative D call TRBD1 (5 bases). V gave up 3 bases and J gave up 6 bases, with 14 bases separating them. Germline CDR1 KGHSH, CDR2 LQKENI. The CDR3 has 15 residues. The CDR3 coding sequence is TGTGCCAGCTCACCCCGGGACGGCGGGGATGAAAAACTGTTTTTT. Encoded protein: CASSPRDGGDEKLFF.

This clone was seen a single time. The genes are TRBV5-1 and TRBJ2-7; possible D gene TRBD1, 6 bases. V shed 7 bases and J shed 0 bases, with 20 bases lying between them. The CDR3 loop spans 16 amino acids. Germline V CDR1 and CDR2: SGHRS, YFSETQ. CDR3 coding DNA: TGCGCCAGCTACCTAGGCCATACAGGGACCTCCTACGAGCAGTACTTC. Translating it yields CASYLGHTGTSYEQYF.

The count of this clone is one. DNA for the CDR3: TGTGCCAGCTCACCACCGGAGGCTACCTATAGCAATCAGCCCCAGCATTTT. This codes for CASSPPEATYSNQPQHF. The genes are TRBV18 and TRBJ1-5; D gene uncertain. Germline CDR1 is KGHSH and CDR2 is LQKENI. The CDR3 runs 17 residues. V shed 0 bases and J shed 0 bases, with 12 bases lying between them.

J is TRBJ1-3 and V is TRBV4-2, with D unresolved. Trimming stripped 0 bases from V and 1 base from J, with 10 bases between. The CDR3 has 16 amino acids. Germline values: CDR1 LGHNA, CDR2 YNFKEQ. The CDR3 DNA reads TGTGCCAGCAGCCAAGAAGTGGTGTATTCTGGAAACACCATATATTTT. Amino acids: CASSQEVVYSGNTIYF.

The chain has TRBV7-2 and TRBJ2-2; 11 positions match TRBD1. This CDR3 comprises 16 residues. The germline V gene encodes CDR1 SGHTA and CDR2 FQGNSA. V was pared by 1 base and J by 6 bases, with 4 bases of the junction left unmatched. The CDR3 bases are TGTGCCAGCAGCTTAGTTGGACAGGGGGCACCCGGGGAGCTGTTTTTT. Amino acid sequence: CASSLVGQGAPGELFF.

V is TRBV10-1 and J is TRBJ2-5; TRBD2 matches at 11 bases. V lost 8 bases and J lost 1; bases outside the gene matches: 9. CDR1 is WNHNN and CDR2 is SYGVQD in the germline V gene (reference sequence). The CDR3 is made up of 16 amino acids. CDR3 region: CASSEPLAGGQETQYF. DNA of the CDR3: TGCGCCAGCTCGGAACCCCTAGCGGGGGGCCAAGAGACCCAGTACTTC.

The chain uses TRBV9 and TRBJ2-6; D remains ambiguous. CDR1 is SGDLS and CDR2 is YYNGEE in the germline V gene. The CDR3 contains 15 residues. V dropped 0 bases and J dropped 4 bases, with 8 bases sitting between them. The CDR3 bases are TGTGCCAGCAGCGTAGCTATGTCCGGGGCCAACGTCCTGACTTTC. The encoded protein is CASSVAMSGANVLTF.

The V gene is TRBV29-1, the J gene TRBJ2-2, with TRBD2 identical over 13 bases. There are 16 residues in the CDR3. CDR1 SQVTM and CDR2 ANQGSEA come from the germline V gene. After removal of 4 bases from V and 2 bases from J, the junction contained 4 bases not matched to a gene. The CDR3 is CSVVLAGGPNTGELFF. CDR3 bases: TGCAGCGTTGTACTAGCGGGGGGGCCTAACACCGGGGAGCTGTTTTTT.

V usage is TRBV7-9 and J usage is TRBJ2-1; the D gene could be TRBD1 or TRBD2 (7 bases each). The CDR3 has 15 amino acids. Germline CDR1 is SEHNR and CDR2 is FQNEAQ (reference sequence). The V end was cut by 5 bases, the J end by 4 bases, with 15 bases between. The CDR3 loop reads CASSGGEGAYNEQFF. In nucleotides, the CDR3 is TGTGCCAGCAGCGGCGGGGAGGGGGCGTACAATGAGCAGTTCTTC.

Written as DNA, the CDR3 is TGTGCCAGCAGACGGGACAGTTCGAGCTCCTACAATGAGCAGTTCTTC. Translation gives CASRRDSSSSYNEQFF. The chain combines TRBV28 with TRBJ2-1, with TRBD1 matching over 7 bases. CDR3 length: 16 residues. After removal of 6 bases from V and 0 bases from J, the junction contained 8 bases not matched to a gene. Per the germline V gene, CDR1 is MDHEN and CDR2 is SYDVKM. Drawing the rest from reference TRBV28 and TRBJ2-1, the complete variable domain is DVKVTQSSRYLVKRTGEKVFLECVQDMDHENMFWYRQDPGLGLRLIYFSYDVKMKEKGDIPEGYSVSREKKERFSLILESASTNQTSMYLCASRRDSSSSYNEQFFGPGTRLTVL.

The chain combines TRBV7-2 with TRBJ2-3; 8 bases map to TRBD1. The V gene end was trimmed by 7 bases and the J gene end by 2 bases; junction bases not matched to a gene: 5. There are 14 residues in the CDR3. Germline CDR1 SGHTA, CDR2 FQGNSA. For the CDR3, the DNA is TGTGCCAGCACAAGGGACAGGAACACAGATACGCAGTATTTT. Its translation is CASTRDRNTDTQYF. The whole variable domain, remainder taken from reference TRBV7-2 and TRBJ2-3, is GAGVSQSPSNKVTEKGKDVELRCDPISGHTALYWYRQSLGQGLEFLIYFQGNSAPDKSGLPSDRFSAERTGGSVSTLTIQRTQQEDSAVYLCASTRDRNTDTQYFGPGTRLTVL.

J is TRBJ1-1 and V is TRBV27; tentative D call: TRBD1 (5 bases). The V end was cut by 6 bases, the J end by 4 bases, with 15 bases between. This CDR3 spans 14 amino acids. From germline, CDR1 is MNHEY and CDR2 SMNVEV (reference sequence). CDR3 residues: CASRGRSEVTEAFF. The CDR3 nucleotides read TGTGCCAGCAGGGGACGGTCCGAAGTCACTGAAGCTTTCTTT.

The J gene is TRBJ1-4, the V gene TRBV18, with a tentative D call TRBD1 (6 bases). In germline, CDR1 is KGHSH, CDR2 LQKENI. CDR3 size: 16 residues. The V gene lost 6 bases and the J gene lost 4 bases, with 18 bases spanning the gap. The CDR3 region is CASSGGHDLVNEKLFF. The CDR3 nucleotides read TGTGCCAGCTCGGGGGGCCACGACCTTGTTAATGAAAAACTGTTTTTT.